The sequence of this T cell receptor (beta chain) was determined in a study of blood T cell repertoires in COVID-19 (TCRdb year 2020). At the level of the whole study: Samples covering the acute and convalescent phases of COVID-19 were provided by collaborators in the United States, Italy and Spain. The material from the prospective study consisted of cDNA or gDNA derived from T cells, B-cell-depleted T cells, or PBMCs. The dataset comprised deeply sampled blood TCRbeta repertoires from subjects exposed to, actively infected with, or recovered from COVID-19. A freely available public database, intended as a resource for researchers studying the immune response to SARS-CoV-2, is where the repertoires were released. Samples were obtained from the ongoing ImmuneRACE study (first 160 participants) and from over 1,000 subjects provided by 6 global collaborators. The sample metadata nearly always contained a de-identified subject ID, COVID-19 status, age in years and sex. Where available, HLA class I and class II types were obtained from metadata supplied by the sample provider rather than from assay-based typing.

Comment on this clone: Its binding antigen is unknown. No clone much larger than this one lies a single base away; base qualities are absent.

CDR1 and CDR2, looked up from the germline V gene (reference sequence), are SGHKS and YYEKEE. V loses 0 bases, J loses 0 bases, and the germline ends lie 9 bases apart. Including the terminal cysteine and phenylalanine, the CDR3 comprises 15 residues. Only the CDR3 region is kept as DNA, spanning 45 bases read in frame from base 1. Participants in the prospective study were enrolled through a virtual design, were aged roughly 18 to 100 years, and lived in about 25 United States geographic areas. In the prospective study, cohorts were assigned on the basis of participant-reported clinical history obtained from a screening survey and a study questionnaire. A participant counted as exposed if, within 2 weeks of entering the study, that participant had been in contact with someone who had a PCR-confirmed or clinician-diagnosed COVID-19 case. Mobile phlebotomists in the prospective study collected whole blood, serum and a nasopharyngeal or oropharyngeal swab from every participant. Participants in the prospective study had the option to provide additional blood draws and questionnaires over an approximately two-month period. Before DNA extraction, prospective study blood samples were shipped either frozen or at room temperature.

The research as a whole found: The quantity of clinical and demographic metadata differed by source and by participant and was supplied without curation.

TCRbeta CDR3 regions were amplified from genomic DNA using the immunoSEQ Assay, a bias-controlled multiplex PCR. From the authors' description of their analysis: The number of nucleated cells in each sample was estimated from the amplification of reference gene primers within the assay. Sequence reads were collapsed and filtered to measure the absolute abundance of every unique TCRbeta CDR3 rearrangement. For each sample, productive Simpson clonality was calculated as the square root of Simpson's diversity index over productive rearrangements. The table comes from immuneACCESS by way of TCRdb, which keeps in-frame sequences with V and J called. Part of the clones is missing from these tables; in studies checked, under half for an unresolved V gene and the rest for unknown reasons. Clone size and V and J calls were adopted from that table, with D and trimming inferred from the DNA. The sample table shows more than 350,000 clones, and 70% to 90% are seen once. Clones ranked in the top ten supply about 1.5% of the sample.

This receptor chain uses TRBV5-5 and TRBJ1-2, with a weak D call of TRBD1 (5 bases match). The receptor's source is a woman aged 18-35 years who had been exposed to COVID-19. The material sequenced was PBMCs or T cells enriched from blood (not recorded which). CDR3 loop: CASSLDNRSNYGYTF. In nucleotide form, the sequence is TGTGCCAGCAGCTTGGATAACAGGTCTAACTATGGCTACACCTTC.